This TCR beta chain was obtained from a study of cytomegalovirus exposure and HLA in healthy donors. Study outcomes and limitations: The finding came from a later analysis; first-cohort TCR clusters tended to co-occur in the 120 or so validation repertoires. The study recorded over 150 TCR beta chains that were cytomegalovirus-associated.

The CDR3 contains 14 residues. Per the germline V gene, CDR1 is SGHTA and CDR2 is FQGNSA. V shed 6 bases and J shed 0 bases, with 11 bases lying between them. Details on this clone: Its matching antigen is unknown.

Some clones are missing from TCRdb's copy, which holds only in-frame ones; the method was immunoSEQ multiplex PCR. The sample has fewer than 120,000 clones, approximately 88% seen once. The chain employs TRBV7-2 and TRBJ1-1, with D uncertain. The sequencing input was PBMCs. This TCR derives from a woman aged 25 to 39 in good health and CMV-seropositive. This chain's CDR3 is CASRGSLMNTEAFF. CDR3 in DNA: TGTGCCAGCAGGGGGAGCCTTATGAACACTGAAGCTTTCTTT.